This T cell receptor (beta chain) was recorded in a study of T cells in Graves' hyperthyroidism and ophthalmopathy. There are many counts of this clonotype. Its antigen remains unidentified. The CDR3 length is 11 residues. Germline V lookup: CDR1 MNHEY, CDR2 SVGAGI. With 2 bases removed from V and 5 bases from J, the gap between germline ends came to 3 bases. Extraction of PBMCs used roughly 9.4 ml of fresh peripheral blood. TCR beta CDR3 regions were amplified from RNA transcripts. TCR CDR3 underwent first-round RT-PCR with the HTBI primer set. Using its own MiXCR run on the multiplex PCR reads, TCRdb lists one record per CDR3 protein. There are 600,000 to 900,000 distinct CDR3 sequences in the sample; about 15% occur only once, and around 7.7% lies in the top ten. Study results and caveats: It was a median about 6 months before onset that the model predicted ophthalmopathy.

This sequence originates from a man between 18 and 29 years old with Graves' hyperthyroidism. The chain couples TRBV6-5 to TRBJ2-5; D is undetermined. The sequenced material came from blood. The CDR3 DNA sequence: TGTGCCAGCAGTTACCTGGAGACCCAGTACTTC. Translation: CASSYLETQYF.